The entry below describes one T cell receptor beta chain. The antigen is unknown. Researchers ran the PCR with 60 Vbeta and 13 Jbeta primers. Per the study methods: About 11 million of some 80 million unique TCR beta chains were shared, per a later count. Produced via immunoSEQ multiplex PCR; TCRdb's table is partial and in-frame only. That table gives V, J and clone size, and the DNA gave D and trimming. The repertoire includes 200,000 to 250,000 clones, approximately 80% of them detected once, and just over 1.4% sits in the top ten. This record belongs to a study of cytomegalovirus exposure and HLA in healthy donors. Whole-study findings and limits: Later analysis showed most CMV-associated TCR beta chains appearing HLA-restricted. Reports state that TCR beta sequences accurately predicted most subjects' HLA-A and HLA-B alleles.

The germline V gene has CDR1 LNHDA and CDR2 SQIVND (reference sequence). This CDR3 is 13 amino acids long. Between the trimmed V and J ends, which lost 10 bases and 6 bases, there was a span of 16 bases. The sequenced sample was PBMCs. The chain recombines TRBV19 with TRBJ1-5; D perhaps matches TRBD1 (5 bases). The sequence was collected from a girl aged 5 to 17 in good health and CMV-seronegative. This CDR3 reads CATQGSDGQPQHF. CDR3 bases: TGTGCCACCCAGGGCTCGGATGGTCAGCCCCAGCATTTT.